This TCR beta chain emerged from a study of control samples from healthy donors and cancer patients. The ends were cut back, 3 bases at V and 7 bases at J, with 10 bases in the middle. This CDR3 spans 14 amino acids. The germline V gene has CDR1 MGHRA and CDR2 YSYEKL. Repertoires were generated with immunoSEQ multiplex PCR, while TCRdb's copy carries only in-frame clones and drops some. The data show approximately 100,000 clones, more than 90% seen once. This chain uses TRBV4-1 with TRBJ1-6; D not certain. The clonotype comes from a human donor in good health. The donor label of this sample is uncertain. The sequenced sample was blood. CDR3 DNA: TGCGCCAGCAGCCAGACATCTACGAATTCACCCCTCCACTTT. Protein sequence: CASSQTSTNSPLHF.